This TCR beta chain is from a study of vaccination and CD4 T cells after COVID-19. Background on the study: There were two doses of either BNT162b2 or mRNA-1273 vaccine given to participants. At a median around 100 days (range 35 to 161) after diagnosis, post-COVID samples were drawn. For post-vaccine samples, collection took place a median about 70 days after dose two, ranging from 14 to 241.

As concerns this clonotype: Its antigen is unidentified.

Described treatment: approximately 10-day PBMC culture with coronavirus spike peptide pools or control peptides (ViraFEST assay). Cultured CD4+ T cell DNA was sequenced using the Oncomine TCR Beta short-read assay. TCRdb reanalysed the PCR reads using MiXCR and keeps one entry per CDR3 protein. The table includes fewer than 20,000 distinct CDR3 sequences, about 53% detected once. The length of the CDR3 is 14 residues. Per the germline V gene, CDR1 is SQVTM and CDR2 is ANQGSEA. The V end lost 2 bases, the J end lost 4 bases, and 13 bases lay between the germline ends. The sequences come from CD4+ T cells from blood, cultured in vitro, collected before SARS-CoV-2 vaccination. This clonotype originated in a human donor who had recovered from COVID-19. The genes are TRBV29-1 and TRBJ2-3; D might be TRBD1 or TRBD2, each matching 5 bases. CDR3 in DNA: TGCAGCGTTGAAAGGGGTGGGGGTGCAGATACGCAGTATTTT. It translates to CSVERGGGADTQYF.